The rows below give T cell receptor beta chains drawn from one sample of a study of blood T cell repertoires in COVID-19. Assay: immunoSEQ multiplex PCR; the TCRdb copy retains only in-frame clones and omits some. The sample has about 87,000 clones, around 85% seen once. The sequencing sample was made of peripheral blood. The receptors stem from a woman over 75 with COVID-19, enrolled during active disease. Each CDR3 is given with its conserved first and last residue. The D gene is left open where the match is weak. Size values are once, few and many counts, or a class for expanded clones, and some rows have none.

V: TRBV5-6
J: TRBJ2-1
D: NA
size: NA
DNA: TGTGCCAGCCGACCCGGGACCTACAATGAGCAGTTCTTC
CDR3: CASRPGTYNEQFF

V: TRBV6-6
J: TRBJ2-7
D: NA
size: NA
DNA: TGTGCCAGCAGTTACGCTACCGGGACACATTACGAGCAGTACTTC
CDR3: CASSYATGTHYEQYF

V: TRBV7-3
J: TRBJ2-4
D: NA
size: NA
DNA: TGTGCCAGCAGCCCCGGGGCCAAAAACATTCAGTACTTC
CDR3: CASSPGAKNIQYF

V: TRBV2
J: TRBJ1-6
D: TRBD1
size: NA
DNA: TGTGCCAGCTCCGGACAGGGGGCATATTCACCCCTCCACTTT
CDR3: CASSGQGAYSPLHF

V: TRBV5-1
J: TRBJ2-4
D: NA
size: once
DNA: TGCGCCAGCAGTCCGACTGATCTAGCCAAAAACATTCAGTACTTC
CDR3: CASSPTDLAKNIQYF

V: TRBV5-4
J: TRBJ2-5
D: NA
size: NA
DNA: TGTGCCAGCAGCTTGGCGGACTTCCAAGAGACCCAGTACTTC
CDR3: CASSLADFQETQYF

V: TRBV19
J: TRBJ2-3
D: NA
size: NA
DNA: TGTGCCAGTAGCTACAGGGCTACAGATACGCAGTATTTT
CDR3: CASSYRATDTQYF

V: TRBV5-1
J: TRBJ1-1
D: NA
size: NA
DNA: TGCGCCAGCAAAACGGGAGGGGGGAACACTGAAGCTTTCTTT
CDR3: CASKTGGGNTEAFF

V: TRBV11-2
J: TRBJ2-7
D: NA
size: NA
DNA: TGTGCCAGCAGCTTAGCCGAGGGCTACGAGCAGTACTTC
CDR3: CASSLAEGYEQYF

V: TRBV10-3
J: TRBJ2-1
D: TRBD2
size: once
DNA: TGTGCCATCAGGACTAGCGGGGGGGGACAATATCTTCGTGAGCAGTTCTTC
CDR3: CAIRTSGGGQYLREQFF

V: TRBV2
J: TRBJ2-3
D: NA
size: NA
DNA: TGTGCCAGCAGTGAGGGGCCCGCCGTAGGTACGCAGTATTTT
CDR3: CASSEGPAVGTQYF

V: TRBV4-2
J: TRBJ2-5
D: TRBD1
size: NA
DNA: TGTGCCAGCAGCCAAGAGCACAGGGGGAAAGGACAATCGGAGACCCAGTACTTC
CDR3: CASSQEHRGKGQSETQYF

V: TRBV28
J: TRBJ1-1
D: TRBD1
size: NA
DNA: TGTGCCAGCAGTTTACCCCGGGACAGGGCCATGAACACTGAAGCTTTCTTT
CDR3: CASSLPRDRAMNTEAFF

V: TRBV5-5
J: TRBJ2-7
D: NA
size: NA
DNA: TGTGCCAGCAGCTTGGCAGGGGTCAACTACGAGCAGTACTTC
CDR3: CASSLAGVNYEQYF

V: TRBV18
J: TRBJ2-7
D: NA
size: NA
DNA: TGTGCCAGCTCACCAGGGACTGACTACGAGCAGTACTTC
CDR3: CASSPGTDYEQYF

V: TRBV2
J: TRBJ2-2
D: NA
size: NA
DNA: TGTGCCAGCAGAGATAAAGACAGGCAAAACACCGGGGAGCTGTTTTTT
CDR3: CASRDKDRQNTGELFF

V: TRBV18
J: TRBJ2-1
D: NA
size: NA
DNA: TGTGCCAGCTCACCTTCCAGGAATGAGCAGTTCTTC
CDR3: CASSPSRNEQFF

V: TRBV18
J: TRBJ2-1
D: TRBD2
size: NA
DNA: TGTGCCAGCTCATCTCTGGGACTAGCGGGGGGATACAATGAGCAGTTCTTC
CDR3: CASSSLGLAGGYNEQFF

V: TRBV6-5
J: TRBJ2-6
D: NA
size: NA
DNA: TGTGCCAGCAGTATCGGGGGCTCTGGGGCCAACGTCCTGACTTTC
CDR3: CASSIGGSGANVLTF

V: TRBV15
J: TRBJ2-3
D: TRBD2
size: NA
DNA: TGTGCCACCAGCAGAGATCAGCGGGGCGGCACAGATACGCAGTATTTT
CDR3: CATSRDQRGGTDTQYF

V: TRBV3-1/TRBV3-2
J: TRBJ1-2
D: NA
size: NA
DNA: TGTGCCAGCTCCAGGCAGTTTTTCTATGGCTACACCTTC
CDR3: CASSRQFFYGYTF

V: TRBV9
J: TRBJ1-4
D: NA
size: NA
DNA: TGTGCCAGCAGCGTAGCTATGCGGAGGACAGACGAAAAACTGTTTTTT
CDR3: CASSVAMRRTDEKLFF

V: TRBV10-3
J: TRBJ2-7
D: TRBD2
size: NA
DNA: TGTGCCATCGGGGACTACTCCTACGAGCAGTACTTC
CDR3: CAIGDYSYEQYF

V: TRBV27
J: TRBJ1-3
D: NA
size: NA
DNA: TGTGCCAGCAGTAACTCGTGGAGCCCTGGAAACACCATATATTTT
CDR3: CASSNSWSPGNTIYF

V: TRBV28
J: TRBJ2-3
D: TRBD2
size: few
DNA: TGTGCCAGCAGTTCCTTGACTAGCGGGAATCAAGATACGCAGTATTTT
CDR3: CASSSLTSGNQDTQYF